This passage covers 25 T cell receptor beta chains from one sample sequenced in a study of CD8+ T cells in alopecia areata. Indicated treatment: oral pan-JAK inhibitor, 5-10 mg twice daily. Investigators isolated RNA and reverse transcribed it into cDNA to act as the sequencing template. The method was immunoSEQ multiplex PCR; TCRdb's version includes in-frame clones alone and lacks a portion of them. The table lists about 190,000 clones, more than 55% of them singletons, with roughly 0.71% in the top ten. The sample in question was CD4+ T cells sorted from blood, obtained at week 4, from a patient treated with tofacitinib. These receptor sequences come from a human donor with alopecia areata.

This chain connects TRBV2 to TRBJ2-5; 7 bases fit TRBD1. CDR3 length equals 14 residues. With 11 bases clipped from V and 2 bases from J, the junction kept 11 bases outside the gene matches. The germline CDR1 and CDR2 sequences are SNHLY and FYNNEI. CDR3 protein: CAGSSGTAQETQYF. The CDR3 nucleotides read TGTGCCGGGTCCTCCGGGACAGCTCAAGAGACCCAGTACTTC.

This clone was counted between two and nine times. The chain employs TRBV27 and TRBJ1-2; D remains ambiguous. The germline V gene encodes CDR1 MNHEY and CDR2 SMNVEV (reference sequence). The CDR3 sequence is 15 residues long. V was clipped by 3 bases and J by 4 bases, with 15 bases between them. In DNA, the CDR3 is TGTGCCAGCAGTTTGAGGCAAGGGAAATCCTATGGCTACACCTTC. It translates to CASSLRQGKSYGYTF.

This chain links TRBV30 with TRBJ2-2, with 8 bases fitting TRBD2. The CDR3 is made up of 18 amino acids. From germline, CDR1 is GTSNPN and CDR2 SVGIG (reference sequence). J lost 0 bases, V lost 5 bases, and 14 bases had no gene match. CDR3 sequence (DNA): TGTGCCTGGCGGTTTTGGCTAGCGGGCCTCGCGAACACCGGGGAGCTGTTTTTT. This gives the protein CAWRFWLAGLANTGELFF. The full variable domain, rest sourced from reference TRBV30 and TRBJ2-2, is SQTIHQWPATLVQPVGSPLSLECTVEGTSNPNLYWYRQAAGRGLQLLFYSVGIGQISSEVPQNLSASRPQDRQFILSSKKLLLSDSGFYLCAWRFWLAGLANTGELFFGEGSRLTVL.

The rearrangement joins TRBV4-2 to TRBJ2-7; tentatively, D is TRBD1 or TRBD2 (5 bases each). The V gene's germline CDR1 is LGHNA and CDR2 YNFKEQ. V lost 0 bases, J lost 2 bases, and 17 bases lay in between. This CDR3 region has 17 residues. The CDR3 nucleotides read TGTGCCAGCAGCCAAGATCTCGGGACCGGGCCGCCCTACGAGCAGTACTTC. Residues: CASSQDLGTGPPYEQYF.

The chain carries TRBV30 and TRBJ2-1; no firm D call. V was shortened by 3 bases and J by 8 bases, with 8 bases between the two germline ends. This CDR3 is 11 amino acids long. From germline, CDR1 is GTSNPN and CDR2 SVGIG (reference sequence). CDR3 in DNA: TGTGCCTGGAGAAGGCTGGATGAGCAGTTCTTC. This gives the protein CAWRRLDEQFF.

The rearrangement uses TRBV30 and TRBJ2-4; no reliable D call. The V gene lost 5 bases and the J gene lost 8 bases, with 13 bases spanning the gap. The V gene's germline CDR1 is GTSNPN and CDR2 SVGIG (reference sequence). This CDR3 has 12 amino acids. The CDR3 here is CAWRDLADIQYF. The CDR3 DNA sequence: TGTGCCTGGCGAGATCTTGCGGACATTCAGTACTTC.

The CDR3 loop reads CASSLAPLYEQYF. The CDR3 nucleotides are TGCGCCAGCAGCTTGGCCCCCCTCTACGAGCAGTACTTC. V is TRBV5-1 and J is TRBJ2-7; D is unclear. The ends were cut back, 0 bases at V and 3 bases at J, with 7 bases in the middle. The V gene's germline CDR1 is SGHRS and CDR2 YFSETQ. The CDR3 has 13 amino acids.

There are a few counts of this clone. V gene TRBV29-1 combines with J gene TRBJ2-7; D uncertain. Trimming left V 2 bases short and J 4 bases short, with 12 bases between. CDR3 length: 13 amino acids. CDR1 is SQVTM, CDR2 ANQGSEA, per germline. CDR3 nucleotides: TGCAGCGTTGAAACCGACAAGTTGTACGAGCAGTACTTC. This translates into CSVETDKLYEQYF.

The chain recombines TRBV19 with TRBJ2-7; the D is unclear. The CDR3 totals 13 residues. Germline CDR1 is LNHDA and CDR2 is SQIVND (reference sequence). V was clipped by 3 bases and J by 0 bases, with 6 bases between them. In DNA form, the CDR3 reads TGTGCCAGTAGTATTGGTTCCTCCTACGAGCAGTACTTC. It translates to CASSIGSSYEQYF.

This clone appeared once. The rearrangement links TRBV2 to TRBJ2-7; 8 bases line up with TRBD2. Trimming cost V 7 bases and J 3 bases; bases outside gene matches: 11. CDR1 is SNHLY and CDR2 is FYNNEI in the germline V gene. This CDR3 has 15 amino acids. CDR3 protein: CASINQERERYEQYF. The CDR3 region has the DNA TGTGCCAGCATTAACCAGGAGCGGGAGCGCTACGAGCAGTACTTC.

The CDR3 region has the DNA TGTGCCAGCAGCTTGTCGCACGAGCAGTTCTTC. It yields the protein CASSLSHEQFF. The gene calls are TRBV11-2 and TRBJ2-1; D gene ambiguous. Per the germline V gene, CDR1 is SGHAT and CDR2 is FQNNGV. This CDR3 has 11 residues. Trimming shortened V by 3 bases and J by 10 bases, and 7 bases separated the two germline ends.

The rearrangement links TRBV4-3 to TRBJ1-2, with 7 bases identical to TRBD1. V dropped 4 bases and J dropped 3; count of bases not matched to a gene: 5. This CDR3 spans 14 amino acids. In germline, CDR1 is LGHNA, CDR2 YSLEER. The CDR3 nucleotides read TGCGCCAGCAGCCCCGCCGGACAGGACTATGGCTACACCTTC. As protein: CASSPAGQDYGYTF.

This clone appeared a few times. V usage is TRBV29-1 and J usage is TRBJ2-4; D is possibly TRBD1 or TRBD2 (5 bases each). Germline V lookup: CDR1 SQVTM, CDR2 ANQGSEA. The CDR3 covers 13 residues. Trimming pared 4 bases from V and 7 bases from J, leaving 14 bases between. CDR3 sequence reads: CSVGRVEGNIQYF. CDR3 bases: TGCAGCGTTGGTAGGGTCGAGGGGAACATTCAGTACTTC.

The chain joins TRBV6-1 to TRBJ2-1, with TRBD1 identical over 11 bases. The CDR3 totals 18 residues. Germline V gene data show CDR1 as MNHNS and CDR2 as SASEGT. The trim removed 3 bases at V and 4 bases at J, leaving 11 bases unmatched. The CDR3 bases are TGTGCCAGCAGTGATTTCCGGCTGGACAGGGGGCAATACAATGAGCAGTTCTTC. It translates to CASSDFRLDRGQYNEQFF.

This clone has only a few counts. The same CDR3 arises from other DNA sequences in this sample as well. The gene calls are TRBV7-9 and TRBJ1-4; D is unresolved. CDR1 SEHNR and CDR2 FQNEAQ come from the germline V gene (reference sequence). The CDR3 contains 13 residues. Trimming pared 0 bases from V and 3 bases from J, leaving 2 bases between. Here the CDR3 reads CASSLAPNEKLFF. The CDR3 coding sequence is TGTGCCAGCAGCTTAGCCCCTAATGAAAAACTGTTTTTT.

This clone was seen more than once but under ten times. The CDR3 reads CASRDPRTSPGELFF. Here the CDR3 DNA reads TGTGCCAGCAGAGATCCCAGGACTAGCCCCGGGGAGCTGTTTTTT. The chain combines TRBV6-5 with TRBJ2-2, with 8 bases fitting TRBD2. This CDR3 spans 15 amino acids. V gave up 6 bases and J gave up 6 bases; unmatched junction bases: 9. Germline-derived CDR1 and CDR2 are MNHEY and SVGAGI.

This clone was detected a few times. The DNA for the CDR3 is TGTGCCAGTAGTATGGGGGGATACCAAGAGACCCAGTACTTC. Translating gives CASSMGGYQETQYF. The gene calls are TRBV19 and TRBJ2-5; D may be TRBD2 (6 bases). This CDR3 comprises 14 residues. Germline lookup yields CDR1 LNHDA and CDR2 SQIVND (reference sequence). Trimming removed 3 bases at V and 0 bases at J, with 8 bases between.

V is TRBV5-4 and J is TRBJ2-2; a weak D match, TRBD1 (5 bases). V was clipped by 3 bases and J by 1 base, with 10 bases between them. The CDR3 consists of 15 residues. Germline V gives CDR1 SGHNT, CDR2 YYREEE (reference sequence). The CDR3 reads CASSSRQLNTGELFF. The CDR3, as DNA: TGTGCCAGCAGCTCCAGACAGCTGAACACCGGGGAGCTGTTTTTT.

The chain recombines TRBV7-3 with TRBJ2-3, with 7 positions matching TRBD2. The CDR3 is made up of 15 amino acids. With V trimmed by 2 bases and J by 4 bases, 6 bases remained unmatched. Looked up from germline, CDR1 is SGHTA and CDR2 is FQGTGA. CDR3 bases: TGTGCCAGCAGCTTAGCGCGGGAGAGGGCAGATACGCAGTATTTT. Translated, it gives CASSLARERADTQYF. Together with reference TRBV7-3 and TRBJ2-3, the CDR3 gives the full variable domain: GAGVSQTPSNKVTEKGKYVELRCDPISGHTALYWYRQSLGQGPEFLIYFQGTGAADDSGLPNDRFFAVRPEGSVSTLKIQRTERGDSAVYLCASSLARERADTQYFGPGTRLTVL.

This clone has only a few counts. CDR3 bases: TGTGCCAGCAGCTTAGCGCCCAGCGGGGGGACCCAGTACTTC. It encodes CASSLAPSGGTQYF. J is TRBJ2-5 and V is TRBV7-9; 8 bases align to TRBD2. The CDR3 has 14 residues. V was pared by 0 bases and J by 7 bases, with 4 bases of the junction left unmatched. CDR1 and CDR2 (germline): SEHNR, FQNEAQ (reference sequence).

The rearrangement links TRBV13 to TRBJ2-5; 11 bases line up with TRBD2. CDR1 is PRHDT and CDR2 is FYEKMQ in the germline V gene (reference sequence). After removal of 6 bases from V and 5 bases from J, the junction contained 14 bases not matched to a gene. This CDR3 has 17 residues. The CDR3 loop reads CASSYLYSGRAEETQYF. The DNA of the CDR3 is TGTGCCAGCAGTTACCTTTATAGCGGGAGGGCCGAGGAGACCCAGTACTTC. Supplemented by reference TRBV13 and TRBJ2-5, the full variable domain reads AAGVIQSPRHLIKEKRETATLKCYPIPRHDTVYWYQQGPGQDPQFLISFYEKMQSDKGSIPDRFSAQQFSDYHSELNMSSLELGDSALYFCASSYLYSGRAEETQYFGPGTRLLVL.

The J gene is TRBJ2-7, the V gene TRBV30, with 9 bases fitting TRBD1. This CDR3 has 15 amino acids. Germline-derived CDR1 and CDR2 are GTSNPN and SVGIG (reference sequence). With V trimmed by 2 bases and J by 4 bases, 9 bases remained unmatched. CDR3 protein: CAWSRATGGGYEQYF. DNA of the CDR3: TGTGCCTGGAGTCGAGCTACAGGGGGCGGATACGAGCAGTACTTC.

This clone has only a few counts. The gene calls are TRBV7-2 and TRBJ2-5, with D possibly matching TRBD1 (6 bases). Germline lookup yields CDR1 SGHTA and CDR2 FQGNSA. V lost 8 bases and J 2 bases, leaving 15 bases between the germline ends. The CDR3 has 14 amino acids. This CDR3 reads CASGYRAVQETQYF. The CDR3, as DNA: TGTGCCAGCGGATACAGGGCTGTTCAAGAGACCCAGTACTTC.

This clone showed up just a few times. This chain uses TRBV6-5 with TRBJ2-1; the D is unclear. The V gene's germline CDR1 is MNHEY and CDR2 SVGAGI. V lost 0 bases and J lost 3, with 3 bases in between. The CDR3 totals 13 residues. CDR3 coding DNA: TGTGCCAGCAGTTACTCGCTCTACAATGAGCAGTTCTTC. Its protein is CASSYSLYNEQFF.

This rearrangement joins TRBV29-1 to TRBJ2-2, with a tentative D call TRBD1 (5 bases). Trimming took 4 bases from V and 1 from J, leaving 7 bases between them. CDR1 SQVTM and CDR2 ANQGSEA come from the germline V gene. This CDR3 spans 13 amino acids. CDR3 sequence (DNA): TGCAGCGTTGGGCAGGGGAACACCGGGGAGCTGTTTTTT. Translation gives CSVGQGNTGELFF.